The entry below describes one T cell receptor beta chain. The data are from a study of blood T cell repertoires in COVID-19. About the study: Acute-phase and convalescent COVID-19 samples originated in the United States, Italy and Spain. The analysed material was cDNA or gDNA that came from T cells, B-cell-depleted T cells, or PBMCs.

Allocation to cohorts depended on clinical history reported by the participants. Clones were sequenced by immunoSEQ multiplex PCR, and TCRdb holds only the in-frame ones, with some missing. The sample carries around 330,000 clones, about nine tenths recorded once. Germline-derived CDR1 and CDR2 are MNHEY and SMNVEV (reference sequence). With 3 bases removed from V and 2 bases from J, the gap between germline ends came to 11 bases. This CDR3 spans 14 amino acids. This TCR was sampled from a woman aged 40 to 55 who had recovered from COVID-19. The gene calls are TRBV27 and TRBJ2-7; possibly TRBD1 for D (6 bases). Input material: PBMCs or T cells enriched from blood (not recorded which). Here the CDR3 reads CASSFLQGTYEQYF. For the CDR3, the DNA is TGTGCCAGCAGTTTTTTACAGGGAACCTACGAGCAGTACTTC.